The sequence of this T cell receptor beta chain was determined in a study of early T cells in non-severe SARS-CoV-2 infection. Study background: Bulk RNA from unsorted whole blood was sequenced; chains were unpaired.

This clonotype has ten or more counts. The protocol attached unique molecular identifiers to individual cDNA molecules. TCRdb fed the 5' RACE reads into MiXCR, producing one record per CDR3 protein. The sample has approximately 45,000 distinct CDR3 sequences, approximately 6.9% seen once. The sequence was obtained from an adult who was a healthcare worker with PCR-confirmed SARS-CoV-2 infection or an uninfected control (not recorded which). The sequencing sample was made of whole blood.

Here the CDR3 DNA reads TGTGCCAGCAGCTTAGGCGCGGGGGGGCTCTATGGCTACACCTTC. The encoded protein is CASSLGAGGLYGYTF. The genes are TRBV7-8 and TRBJ1-2, with D possibly TRBD1 on 6 matching bases. The CDR3 loop spans 15 amino acids. The germline V and J ends were trimmed by 1 base and 4 bases, with 13 bases remaining between them. Looked up from germline, CDR1 is SGHVS and CDR2 is FQNEAQ.